This T cell receptor (beta chain) is drawn from a study of neurological immune-mediated disorders. Regarding time point: longitudinal time-point 2. Blood bank volunteers in Maryland, USA, served as healthy controls. Stored at -80 C, 2 million PBMCs were the source of the unsorted libraries. The V gene end was trimmed by 2 bases and the J gene end by 1 base; junction bases not matched to a gene: 8. The CDR3 extends over 18 amino acids. Germline CDR1 and CDR2: LNHDA and SQIVND (reference sequence). It was by 5'RACE with 10-nucleotide random UMIs that the cDNA was made. Each CDR3 protein gets one entry after TCRdb re-called the 5' RACE reads with MiXCR. The sample consists of roughly 34,000 distinct CDR3 sequences, 13% of them appearing once. In its sample, this clonotype was seen many times.

The gene calls are TRBV19 and TRBJ2-6; the match to TRBD1 covers 7 bases. Sequencing input: PBMCs. The clonotype originates from a woman between 40 and 50 years old in good health. The CDR3 here is CASSIKGRGSSGANVLTF. CDR3 DNA: TGTGCCAGTAGTATAAAGGGCAGGGGGTCGTCTGGGGCCAACGTCCTGACTTTC.